This TCR beta chain was sequenced in a study of blood T cell repertoires in COVID-19. The CDR3 totals 16 residues. Germline V gene lookup returns CDR1 SGHAT and CDR2 FQDESV (reference sequence). The trim removed 5 bases at V and 2 bases at J, leaving 12 bases unmatched. Sequencing was performed with immunoSEQ multiplex PCR; in TCRdb, only in-frame clones are kept and a portion is missing. The data contain 97,000 or so clones, less than 95% of them singletons. This chain links TRBV11-1 with TRBJ2-7, with 7 bases aligning to TRBD1. This TCR was sampled from a man aged 55 to 70 with acute or convalescent COVID-19. Sequenced sample: peripheral blood. CDR3 region: CASSPRQGTPPYEQYF. The CDR3 region has the DNA TGTGCCAGCAGCCCGCGACAGGGAACTCCCCCCTACGAGCAGTACTTC.